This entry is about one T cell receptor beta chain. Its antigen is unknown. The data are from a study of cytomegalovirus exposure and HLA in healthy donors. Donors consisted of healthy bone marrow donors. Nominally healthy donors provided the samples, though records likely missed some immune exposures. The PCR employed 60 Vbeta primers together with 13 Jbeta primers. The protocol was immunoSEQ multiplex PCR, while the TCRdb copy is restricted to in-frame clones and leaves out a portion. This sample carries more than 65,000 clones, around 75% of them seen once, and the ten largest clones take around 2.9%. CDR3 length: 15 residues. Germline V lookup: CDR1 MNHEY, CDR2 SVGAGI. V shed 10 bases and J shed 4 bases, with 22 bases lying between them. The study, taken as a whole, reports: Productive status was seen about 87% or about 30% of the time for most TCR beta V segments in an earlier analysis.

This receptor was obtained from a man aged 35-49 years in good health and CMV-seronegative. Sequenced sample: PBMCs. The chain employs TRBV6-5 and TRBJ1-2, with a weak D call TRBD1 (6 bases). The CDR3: CATRPGQTSSYGYTF. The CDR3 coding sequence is TGTGCCACCAGACCGGGACAAACTTCTAGCTATGGCTACACCTTC.